This T cell receptor (beta chain) appears in the sequencing data of a study of CD8+ T cells in alopecia areata. Study-wide context: Treated patients were given 5 to 10 mg oral tofacitinib twice daily. Points from the study as a whole: Sequencing of scalp samples also captures resident alphabeta T cells of normal skin. TCR sharing across patients was less clear than in mice, possibly HLA-related.

As the sequencing template, cDNA was produced by extracting RNA and reverse transcribing it. Only in-frame clones appear in the TCRdb table, and some are missing; sequencing was by immunoSEQ multiplex PCR. Of 150,000 to 200,000 clones listed, 59% are singletons. This clone was counted between two and nine times. What it binds is not known. The CDR3 totals 11 residues. Germline loops: CDR1 SNHLY, CDR2 FYNNEI. Trimming removed 7 bases from V and 2 bases from J, with 3 bases in between. Individuals with alopecia areata gave both lesional scalp punch biopsies and peripheral blood for collection. The origin of this receptor is a human donor with alopecia areata. This chain uses TRBV2 with TRBJ2-4; no reliable D call. Sequencing was performed on CD4+ T cells sorted from blood, taken at week 0. The CDR3 DNA is TGTGCCAGCACCTCCAAAAACATTCAGTACTTC. Translating it yields CASTSKNIQYF.